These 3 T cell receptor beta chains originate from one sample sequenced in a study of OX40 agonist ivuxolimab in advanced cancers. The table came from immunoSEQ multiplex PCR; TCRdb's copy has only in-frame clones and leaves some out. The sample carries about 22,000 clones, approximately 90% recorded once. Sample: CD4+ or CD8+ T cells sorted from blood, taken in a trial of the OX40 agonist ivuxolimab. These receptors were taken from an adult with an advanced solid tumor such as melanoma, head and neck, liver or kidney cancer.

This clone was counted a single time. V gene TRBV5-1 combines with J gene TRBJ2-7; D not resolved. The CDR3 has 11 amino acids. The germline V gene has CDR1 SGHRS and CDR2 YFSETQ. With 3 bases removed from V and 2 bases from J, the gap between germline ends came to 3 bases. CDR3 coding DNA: TGCGCCAGCAGCTATGCCTACGAGCAGTACTTC. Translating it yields CASSYAYEQYF.

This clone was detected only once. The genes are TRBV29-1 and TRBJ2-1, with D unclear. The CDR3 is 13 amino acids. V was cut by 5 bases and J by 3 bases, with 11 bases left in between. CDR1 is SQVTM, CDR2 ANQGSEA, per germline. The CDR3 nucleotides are TGCAGCGTTTTAGGTACGCTCTACAATGAGCAGTTCTTC. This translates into CSVLGTLYNEQFF.

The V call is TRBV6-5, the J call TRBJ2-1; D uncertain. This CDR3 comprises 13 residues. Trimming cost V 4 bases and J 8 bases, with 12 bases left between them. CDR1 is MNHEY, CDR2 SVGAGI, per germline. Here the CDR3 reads CASSSPSLDEQFF. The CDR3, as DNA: TGTGCCAGCAGTTCCCCCTCATTGGATGAGCAGTTCTTC.